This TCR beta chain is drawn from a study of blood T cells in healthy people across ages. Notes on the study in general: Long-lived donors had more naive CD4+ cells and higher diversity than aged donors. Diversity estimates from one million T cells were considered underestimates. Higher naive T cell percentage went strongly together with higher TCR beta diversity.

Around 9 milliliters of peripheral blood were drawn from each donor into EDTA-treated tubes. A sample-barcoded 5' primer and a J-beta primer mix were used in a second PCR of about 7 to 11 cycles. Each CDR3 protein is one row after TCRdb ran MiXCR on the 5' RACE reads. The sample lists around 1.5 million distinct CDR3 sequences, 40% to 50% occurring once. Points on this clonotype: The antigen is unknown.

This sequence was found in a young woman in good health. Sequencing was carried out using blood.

The CDR3 spells CASSHDFYGYTF. DNA of the CDR3: TGCGCCAGCAGCCACGACTTCTATGGCTACACCTTC. This chain uses TRBV4-3 with TRBJ1-2; D not certain. V lost 3 bases, J lost 4 bases, and 6 bases lay in between. The CDR3 length is 12 residues. Looked up from germline, CDR1 is LGHNA and CDR2 is YSLEER.